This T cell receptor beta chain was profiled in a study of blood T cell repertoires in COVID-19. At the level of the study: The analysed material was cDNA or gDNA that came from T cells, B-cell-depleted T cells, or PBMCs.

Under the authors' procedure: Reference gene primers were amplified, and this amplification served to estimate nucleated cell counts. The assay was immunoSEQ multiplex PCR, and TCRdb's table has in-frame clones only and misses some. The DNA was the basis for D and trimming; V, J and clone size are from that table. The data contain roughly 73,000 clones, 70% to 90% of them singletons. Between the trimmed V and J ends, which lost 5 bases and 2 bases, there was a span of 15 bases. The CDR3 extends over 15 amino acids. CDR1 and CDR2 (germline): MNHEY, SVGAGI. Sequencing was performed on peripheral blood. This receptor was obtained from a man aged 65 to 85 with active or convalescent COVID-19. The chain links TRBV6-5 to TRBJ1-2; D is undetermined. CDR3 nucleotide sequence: TGTGCCAGCAGTCCCGGGCGGGAAGGCAACTATGGCTACACCTTC. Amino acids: CASSPGREGNYGYTF.